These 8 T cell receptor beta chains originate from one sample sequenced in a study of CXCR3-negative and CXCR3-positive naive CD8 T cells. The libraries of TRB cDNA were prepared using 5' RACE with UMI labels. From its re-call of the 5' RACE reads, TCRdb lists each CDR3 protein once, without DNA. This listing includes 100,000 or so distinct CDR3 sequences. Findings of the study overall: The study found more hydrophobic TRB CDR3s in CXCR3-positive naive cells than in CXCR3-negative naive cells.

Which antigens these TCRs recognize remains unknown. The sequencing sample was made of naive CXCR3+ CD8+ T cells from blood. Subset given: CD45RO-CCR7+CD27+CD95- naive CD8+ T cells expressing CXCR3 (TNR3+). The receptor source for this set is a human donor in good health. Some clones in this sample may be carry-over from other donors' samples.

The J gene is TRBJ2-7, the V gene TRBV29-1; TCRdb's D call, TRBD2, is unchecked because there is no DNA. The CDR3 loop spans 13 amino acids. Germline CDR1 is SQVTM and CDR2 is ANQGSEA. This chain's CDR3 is CSVQTSMGYEQYF.

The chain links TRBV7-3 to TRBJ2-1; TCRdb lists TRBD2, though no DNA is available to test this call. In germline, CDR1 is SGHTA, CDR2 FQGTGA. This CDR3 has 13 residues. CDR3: CASSSGLGNEQFF.

CDR3 sequence reads: CASSQEGATNEKLFF. This sequence joins TRBV4-1 and TRBJ1-4. Germline V gene data show CDR1 as MGHRA and CDR2 as YSYEKL. CDR3 size: 15 residues.

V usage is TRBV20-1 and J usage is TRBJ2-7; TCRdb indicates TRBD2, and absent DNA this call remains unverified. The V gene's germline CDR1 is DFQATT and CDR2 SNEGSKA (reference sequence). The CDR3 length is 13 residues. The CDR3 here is CSASPLADYEQYF.

The CDR3 region is CASSPTGILEQYF. This rearrangement joins TRBV27 to TRBJ2-7; without DNA, the TCRdb call of TRBD1 cannot be checked. CDR3 length: 13 amino acids. Germline V lookup: CDR1 MNHEY, CDR2 SMNVEV (reference sequence).

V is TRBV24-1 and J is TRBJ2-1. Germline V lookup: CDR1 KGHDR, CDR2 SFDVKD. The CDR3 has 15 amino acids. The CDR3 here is CATSDYRTSYNEQFF.

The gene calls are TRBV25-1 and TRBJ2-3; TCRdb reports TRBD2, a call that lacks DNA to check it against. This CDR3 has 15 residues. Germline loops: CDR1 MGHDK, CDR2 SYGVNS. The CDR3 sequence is CASSEISGTADTQYF. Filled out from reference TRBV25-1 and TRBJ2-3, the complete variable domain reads EADIYQTPRYLVIGTGKKITLECSQTMGHDKMYWYQQDPGMELHLIHYSYGVNSTEKGDLSSESTVSRIRTEHFPLTLESARPSHTSQYLCASSEISGTADTQYFGPGTRLTVL.

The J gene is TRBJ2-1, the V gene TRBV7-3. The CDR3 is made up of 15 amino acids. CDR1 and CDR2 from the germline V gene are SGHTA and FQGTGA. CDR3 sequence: CASSLLGGSYNEQFF.